This T cell receptor beta chain is from a study of T-cell reconstitution after alpha-beta-depleted transplantation in children. Unique molecular identifiers were incorporated during preparation of the TCRbeta library. TCRdb redid the calling of the PCR reads with MiXCR, one entry per CDR3 protein. The sample has about 350,000 distinct CDR3 sequences, around 15% seen once. Study-wide findings and caveats: Several hundred graft clones that had expanded were reportedly the source of alpha-beta T cells about two months after transplant. Surviving recipient cells, namely T cells and thymic progenitors, were the source of high day-60 TCRbeta diversity in some patients. One year post-transplant, T-cell counts and diversity were largely derived from T cells produced anew.

With respect to this clonotype: Its antigen is still unknown.

This CDR3 contains 15 residues. Germline loops: CDR1 SGHRS, CDR2 YFSETQ. V shed 0 bases and J shed 2 bases, with 12 bases lying between them. The sequence came from a male patient between 2 and 10 years old who had a stem cell transplant for acute lymphoblastic leukemia, so the T cells may come from the graft donor. The specimen was PBMCs, mostly from graft donor cells, collected 360 days after TCRalphabeta/CD19-depleted stem cell transplant. V and J are TRBV5-1 and TRBJ2-7, with a weak D call TRBD1 (6 bases). The CDR3 reads CASSLGAGETYEQYF. The CDR3 nucleotides read TGCGCCAGCAGCTTGGGGGCAGGGGAAACCTACGAGCAGTACTTC. Looking up the rest from reference TRBV5-1 and TRBJ2-7 gives the full variable domain: KAGVTQTPRYLIKTRGQQVTLSCSPISGHRSVSWYQQTPGQGLQFLFEYFSETQRNKGNFPGRFSGRQFSNSRSEMNVSTLELGDSALYLCASSLGAGETYEQYFGPGTRLTVT.